Presented here are 21 T cell receptor beta chains from one specimen sequenced in a study of Graves' ophthalmopathy and Graves' hyperthyroidism. Beta-chain TCR CDR3 regions were amplified from RNA transcripts. A first-round RT-PCR used HTBI primers, followed by a second-round multiplex PCR. MiXCR, run by TCRdb on the multiplex PCR reads, gives a single entry per CDR3 protein. The profile shows some 210,000 distinct CDR3 sequences, roughly 27% of them singletons. The sample taken for sequencing was peripheral blood. The receptors derive from a man aged 50 to 60 with Graves' ophthalmopathy.

This clonotype appeared many times. The chain links TRBV29-1 to TRBJ2-2, with a possible D match to TRBD1 (5 bases). With 4 bases removed from V and 1 base from J, the gap between germline ends came to 7 bases. Germline CDR1 reads SQVTM; CDR2 reads ANQGSEA. This CDR3 has 13 residues. CDR3 protein: CSVGGENTGELFF. The CDR3 nucleotides read TGCAGCGTTGGGGGCGAGAACACCGGGGAGCTGTTTTTT.

This rearrangement joins TRBV12-3 or TRBV12-4 to TRBJ1-2, with D perhaps TRBD1 (6 bases). V dropped 7 bases and J dropped 3 bases, with 24 bases sitting between them. The CDR3 totals 17 residues. The CDR3 here is CASILSLGGARDYGYTF. DNA of the CDR3: TGTGCCAGCATTCTCTCGCTGGGGGGGGCTAGAGACTATGGCTACACCTTC.

This clonotype has at least ten counts. V and J are TRBV3-1 and TRBJ1-3; D may be TRBD1 (5 bases). The CDR3 is made up of 16 amino acids. V was trimmed by 4 bases and J by 1 base, leaving 14 bases between them. Germline V gene sequence: CDR1 LGHDT, CDR2 YNNKEL (reference sequence). The DNA of the CDR3 is TGTGCCAGCAGCCCTGGGACGGTTCGATCTGGAAACACCATATATTTT. Translation gives CASSPGTVRSGNTIYF.

The table lists this clonotype with many counts. The J gene is TRBJ2-7, the V gene TRBV6-5; TRBD1 matches at 9 bases. Germline loops: CDR1 MNHEY, CDR2 SVGAGI. The V and J ends lost 10 bases and 5 bases, in that order; junction bases with no gene match: 9. The CDR3 consists of 13 residues. The CDR3 nucleotides read TGTGCCACCATCGGGACAGGGTCCCACGAGCAGTACTTC. Its translation is CATIGTGSHEQYF.

This clonotype was seen at least ten times. The DNA for the CDR3 is TGTGCCAGCAGTATCATCGGGTCCACTGAAGCTTTCTTT. Protein: CASSIIGSTEAFF. V gene TRBV12-3 or TRBV12-4 combines with J gene TRBJ1-1, with unresolved D. This CDR3 region has 13 residues. The V end lost 5 bases, the J end lost 4 bases, and 11 bases lay between the germline ends.

This clonotype was seen ten or more times. V is TRBV10-3 and J is TRBJ1-2; D uncertain. Germline CDR1 is ENHRY and CDR2 is SYGVKD. V was clipped by 3 bases and J by 4 bases, with 12 bases between them. The CDR3 is 14 amino acids. The DNA for the CDR3 is TGTGCCATCAGTGAATCTAGAGGGCCCTATGGCTACACCTTC. Encoded protein: CAISESRGPYGYTF.

This clonotype was found many times. This chain links TRBV25-1 with TRBJ1-3; the D gene is possibly TRBD1 (5 bases). V was clipped by 2 bases and J by 0 bases, with 11 bases between them. The CDR3 sequence is 16 residues long. Germline CDR1 and CDR2: MGHDK and SYGVNS. DNA of the CDR3: TGTGCCAGCAGTGAACAGGGCCTTAGCTCTGGAAACACCATATATTTT. Amino acid sequence: CASSEQGLSSGNTIYF.

This clonotype was counted ten times or more. The rearrangement joins TRBV7-6 to TRBJ2-5; D ambiguous. Per germline, CDR1 SGHVS and CDR2 FNYEAQ. V was pared by 2 bases and J by 2 bases, with 12 bases between. The CDR3 length is 15 residues. CDR3 DNA: TGTGCCAGCAGCTTATCAGCTTCGCTACAAGAGACCCAGTACTTC. Protein: CASSLSASLQETQYF.

This chain connects TRBV6-1 to TRBJ1-5, with 8 nucleotides matching TRBD1. V dropped 4 bases and J dropped 7; count of bases not matched to a gene: 12. The germline V gene encodes CDR1 MNHNS and CDR2 SASEGT. This CDR3 contains 16 residues. CDR3 sequence: CASSVPRTGWRQPQHF. The CDR3 coding sequence is TGTGCCAGCAGTGTTCCTAGGACAGGGTGGCGACAGCCCCAGCATTTT.

This clonotype appeared a few times. The chain is built from TRBV2 and TRBJ2-2, with D perhaps TRBD1 or TRBD2 (5 bases each). The germline gives CDR1 SNHLY, CDR2 FYNNEI. Trimming removed 5 bases from V and 1 base from J, with 11 bases in between. The CDR3 spans 15 residues. In DNA, the CDR3 is TGTGCCAGCAGTCTAGACAGCGGGAACACCGGGGAGCTGTTTTTT. Translated: CASSLDSGNTGELFF.

In this sample, this clonotype turned up many times. The V gene is TRBV20-1, the J gene TRBJ1-5, with D tentatively TRBD1 (6 bases). CDR3 length equals 14 residues. Germline CDR1 is DFQATT and CDR2 is SNEGSKA (reference sequence). V was pared by 1 base and J by 4 bases, with 11 bases between. This CDR3 is CSARAGTQNQPQHF. CDR3 DNA: TGCAGTGCTAGAGCCGGGACACAGAATCAGCCCCAGCATTTT.

This clonotype showed up just a few times. The rearrangement joins TRBV6-5 to TRBJ1-1; 7 bases line up with TRBD1. The trim removed 6 bases at V and 11 bases at J, leaving 6 bases unmatched. The CDR3 consists of 11 residues. Germline V lookup: CDR1 MNHEY, CDR2 SVGAGI. The CDR3 loop is CASRRQGRAFF. The CDR3 DNA is TGTGCCAGCAGGAGACAGGGTAGGGCTTTCTTT.

The chain links TRBV12-3 or TRBV12-4 to TRBJ2-4; D is tentatively TRBD1 or TRBD2 (5 bases each). The germline V and J ends were trimmed by 6 bases and 0 bases, with 12 bases remaining between them. This CDR3 is 15 amino acids long. The CDR3 is CASRERGLAKNIQYF. The CDR3, as DNA: TGTGCCAGCAGGGAGAGGGGCCTAGCCAAAAACATTCAGTACTTC.

The chain uses TRBV5-1 and TRBJ1-3; D gene uncertain. The CDR3 is 16 amino acids. In germline, CDR1 is SGHRS, CDR2 YFSETQ. The V and J ends lost 1 base and 2 bases respectively, with 13 bases between them. This CDR3 reads CASSLSQSSAGNTIYF. The CDR3 DNA follows: TGCGCCAGCAGCTTGTCCCAGTCGTCCGCTGGAAACACCATATATTTT.

At least ten counts were recorded for this clonotype. The rearrangement joins TRBV6-2 or TRBV6-3 to TRBJ2-5; 14 nucleotides agree with TRBD2. The germline gives CDR1 MNHEY, CDR2 SVGEGT. V shed 6 bases and J 2 bases; nucleotides not matched to a gene: 8. The CDR3 is 17 amino acids. As DNA, the CDR3 is TGTGCCAGCAGCAGGACTAGCGGGAGGACAAATCAAGAGACCCAGTACTTC. Translated: CASSRTSGRTNQETQYF.

The rearrangement uses TRBV6-1 and TRBJ2-7; TRBD2 matches at 12 bases. Germline values: CDR1 MNHNS, CDR2 SASEGT. The V segment lost 6 bases and the J segment 7 bases; nucleotides outside the gene matches: 10. The CDR3 spans 15 residues. DNA for the CDR3: TGTGCCAGCAGCCTAGTACTAGCGGGGGGTGTAGAGCAGTACTTC. The encoded protein is CASSLVLAGGVEQYF.

This clonotype was detected many times. V is TRBV6-5 and J is TRBJ2-2, with D perhaps matching TRBD2 (6 bases). This CDR3 contains 15 residues. V lost 1 base and J lost 6, with 12 bases in between. Per germline, CDR1 MNHEY and CDR2 SVGAGI. The CDR3 spells CASSYWEGGSGELFF. In DNA form, the CDR3 reads TGTGCCAGCAGTTACTGGGAAGGAGGGTCCGGGGAGCTGTTTTTT.

This clonotype has ten or more counts. The rearrangement uses TRBV15 and TRBJ2-7, with 9 nucleotides matching TRBD2. Germline CDR1 LNHNV, CDR2 YYDKDF (reference sequence). CDR3 length: 15 residues. The V gene end was trimmed by 7 bases and the J gene end by 3 bases; junction bases not matched to a gene: 10. CDR3 sequence: CATTTTSGSDYEQYF. In nucleotides, the CDR3 is TGTGCCACCACCACGACTAGCGGAAGCGACTACGAGCAGTACTTC. The full variable domain, with the rest looked up from reference TRBV15 and TRBJ2-7, is DAMVIQNPRYQVTQFGKPVTLSCSQTLNHNVMYWYQQKSSQAPKLLFHYYDKDFNNEADTPDNFQSRRPNTSFCFLDIRSPGLGDTAMYLCATTTTSGSDYEQYFGPGTRLTVT.

The table lists this clonotype with a few counts. This sequence joins TRBV6-5 and TRBJ2-7; 7 nucleotides align to TRBD2. The CDR3 covers 15 residues. CDR1 MNHEY and CDR2 SVGAGI come from the germline V gene. The J segment lost 0 bases and the V segment lost 2 bases, leaving 4 bases of the junction unmatched. The CDR3 region has the DNA TGTGCCAGCAGTTACGGGAGGGGAACCTCCTACGAGCAGTACTTC. It encodes CASSYGRGTSYEQYF.

This clonotype was seen ten or more times. The chain has TRBV6-1 and TRBJ1-1, with D possibly TRBD1 on 5 matching bases. In germline, CDR1 is MNHNS, CDR2 SASEGT. V was trimmed by 3 bases and J by 5 bases, leaving 16 bases between them. The CDR3 contains 15 residues. The CDR3, as DNA: TGTGCCAGCAGTGAGTTGATGGGGGAGAGGACTGAAGCTTTCTTT. Translating gives CASSELMGERTEAFF.

This clonotype was picked up many times. The chain links TRBV11-2 to TRBJ1-1, with 7 bases matching TRBD1. Germline V gene lookup returns CDR1 SGHAT and CDR2 FQNNGV. The J segment lost 11 bases and the V segment lost 1 base, leaving 4 bases of the junction unmatched. The CDR3 has 12 residues. For the CDR3, the DNA is TGTGCCAGCAGCTTAGCACAGGGGATGGCTTTCTTT. Translating it yields CASSLAQGMAFF.